The rows below give T cell receptor beta chains drawn from one sample of a study of cytomegalovirus exposure and HLA in healthy donors. The method was immunoSEQ multiplex PCR; TCRdb's version includes in-frame clones alone and lacks a portion of them. The data contain 110,000 to 150,000 clones, 80% of them seen just once; the ten biggest clones take up just over 4.5%. Sample: PBMCs. The receptors were gathered from a man in his forties in good health and CMV-seronegative. CDR3s leave out the opening cysteine and the closing phenylalanine or tryptophan. Each record gives: V gene, clone size, J gene, CDR3 length, CDR3 protein. A row's size may be missing; if present it is once, few, many or a size class.

>TRBV10-2|NA|TRBJ2-5|12
ASRTSGGDETQY
>TRBV5-1|NA|TRBJ2-6|18
ASSFGQGRVLISGANVLT
>TRBV6-5|NA|TRBJ2-6|13
ASRTGTAGANVLT
>TRBV5-6|NA|TRBJ2-7|12
ASSPEEGPYEQY
>TRBV5-4|NA|TRBJ1-2|11
ASSLVGQGVPT
>TRBV5-1|NA|TRBJ1-3|13
ASSLGQDSGNTIY
>TRBV28|NA|TRBJ2-7|13
ASSSAGANSYEQY
>TRBV11-2|NA|TRBJ1-2|13
ASSLDGDRAYGYT
>TRBV27|NA|TRBJ1-2|13
ASRENRGLGYGYT
>TRBV7-2|few|TRBJ1-4|13
ASSSYGPTNEKLF
>TRBV7-9|once|TRBJ1-3|14
ASSFRRGPAGNTIY
>TRBV29-1|NA|TRBJ1-2|11
SVEQTGAYGYT
>TRBV6-5|NA|TRBJ1-2|12
ASSYSGGNYGYT
>TRBV23-1|NA|TRBJ1-1|15
ASSQSRVKTGGTEAF
>TRBV2|NA|TRBJ1-1|11
ASSDPSPLRAF
>TRBV6-5|few|TRBJ1-5|11
ASSLQGNQPQH
>TRBV7-9|NA|TRBJ2-7|14
ASSLGRRGPSYEQY
>TRBV30|NA|TRBJ1-1|12
AWSVSHFNTEAF
>TRBV14|NA|TRBJ1-4|19
ASSRRTPGQGTTATNEKLF
>TRBV5-1|NA|TRBJ2-5|13
ASSVGTGGGETQY
>TRBV10-3|NA|TRBJ2-3|11
AIRDGGSDTQY
>TRBV28|NA|TRBJ2-7|13
ASSRRTGDHYGQY
>TRBV19|NA|TRBJ1-3|12
ASSEDLSGNTIY
>TRBV27|NA|TRBJ2-3|12
ASARGGRTDTQY
>TRBV15|few|TRBJ1-1|13
ATSADRALNTEAF
>TRBV18|NA|TRBJ2-2|14
ASSPKTSLNTGELF
>TRBV25-1|NA|TRBJ1-2|15
ASSALRAGPSGYGYT
>TRBV7-6|NA|TRBJ1-6|12
ASSLENRDSPLH
>TRBV9|once|TRBJ2-3|11
ASSGPRTDTQY
>TRBV7-9|NA|TRBJ2-3|14
ASSAGTSGGVDTQY
>TRBV7-9|NA|TRBJ1-1|13
ATMDRGRGDTEAF
>TRBV14|few|TRBJ1-6|13
ASSPPGTYNSPLH
>TRBV5-4|once|TRBJ1-6|11
ASKTGNNSPLH
>TRBV5-1|NA|TRBJ2-3|13
ASSLRGGATDTQY
>TRBV19|NA|TRBJ2-5|13
ASSGTSGVRETQY
>TRBV6-5|few|TRBJ1-1|13
ASIALAGKNTEAF
>TRBV28|NA|NA|12
ASSLGGLYYEQY
>TRBV5-4|NA|TRBJ1-5|12
ASSLSGGSQPQH
>TRBV10-3|few|TRBJ1-1|12
AISDGGGNTEAF
>TRBV7-6|NA|TRBJ2-2|17
ASSSRDRGPQSNTGELF
>TRBV28|NA|TRBJ2-7|13
ASSRPRTGGDEQY
>TRBV15|once|TRBJ2-7|15
ATSRARGGRSSYEQY
>TRBV9|NA|TRBJ2-2|13
ASSVASGGTGELF
>TRBV6-5|NA|TRBJ1-3|11
ASSYTRGNTIY
>TRBV11-2|NA|TRBJ2-3|13
ASRPSAGGTDTQY
>TRBV5-1|NA|TRBJ1-1|11
ASSWGTGAKAF
>TRBV25-1|NA|TRBJ2-2|13
ASGLRTGNTGELF
>TRBV9|NA|TRBJ2-6|16
ASSAPTGALSGANVLT
>TRBV19|NA|TRBJ1-1|12
ASSIGQLNTEAF
>TRBV19|few|TRBJ1-1|15
ASSIRAGGSMNTEAF
>TRBV19|NA|TRBJ1-2|10
ASSGPGGGYT
>TRBV28|NA|TRBJ1-5|13
ASRPTGIGNQPQH
>TRBV2|NA|TRBJ1-4|13
ASSKGVGGNEKLF
>TRBV28|NA|TRBJ1-6|11
ASSWTDNSPLH
>TRBV7-6|NA|TRBJ2-3|11
ASSLGQTDTQY